The T cell receptor beta chain described here comes from a study of T cells in Graves' hyperthyroidism and ophthalmopathy (dated by TCRdb to between 2019 and 2020). Turning to the overall study: Peripheral blood samples were taken at the time of initial diagnosis, prior to any treatment. To identify distinguishing TCR V-J signatures, a discovery cohort of about 100 patients was used, comprising 40 to 45 with Graves' ophthalmopathy and approximately 57 with stable Graves' hyperthyroidism. The roughly 91 discovery patients were randomly split 7:3 into training and test sets. Once sampling was done, hyperthyroidism patients were given methimazole at a starting dose of 30 mg daily, whereas ophthalmopathy patients were given high-dose intravenous methylprednisolone. In six Graves' hyperthyroidism patients, the study also compared T-cell repertoires from thyroid tissue with T-cell repertoires from blood. The paper reports TCR Vbeta CDR3 sequencing of 130 to 150 peripheral blood samples: around 45 ophthalmopathy, some 80 hyperthyroidism and around 17 progressor patients. Whether ophthalmopathy could be predicted prospectively was tested in an independent validation cohort made up of approximately 19 hyperthyroidism patients plus 17 patients who later progressed to ophthalmopathy. Here is what the overall study found, with its caveats: In cross-validation, a model built on a 13 V-J signature told ophthalmopathy apart from stable hyperthyroidism with 85% to 90% sensitivity and roughly 83% specificity, and in testing the same model reached 80%/75%. Most expanded thyroid clonotypes (frequency above 0.001) were also detected in blood, a finding suggesting that blood repertoires may reflect thyroid immune responses. Sample size was not statistically predetermined, and blinding of investigators to group allocation was not performed. In validation, progression to ophthalmopathy was predicted by the model with nearly 71% sensitivity and 72.22% specificity, a median of about 6.4 months before onset.

Ophthalmopathy patients had moderately to severely active disease, Clinical Activity Score of at least 3, NOSPECS grade of at least 4, and duration under 3 months. Exclusion was applied to patients with uncontrolled infections, other autoimmune diseases, pregnancy or lactation. Clinical symptoms, serum thyroxine and TRAb, thyroid ultrasound, and orbital computed tomography formed the basis for the diagnoses. PBMCs were isolated from more than 8 ml of fresh peripheral blood by Ficoll-Paque density gradient centrifugation. Trizol reagent was used to extract total RNA, and RNA quality was then checked on an Agilent 2100 Bioanalyzer. CDR1 DFQATT and CDR2 SNEGSKA were looked up in the germline V gene (reference sequence). Ends trimmed: V by 5 bases, J by 6 bases; bases unmatched to a gene: 20. CDR3 length: 17 amino acids, cysteine to phenylalanine. Only CDR3 DNA is held: 51 bases, read in frame from base 1.

Amplification of TCR beta CDR3 regions was carried out from RNA transcripts. The first round of RT-PCR for the TCR CDR3 was performed with the HTBI primer set and the Qiagen OneStep RT-PCR kit. The libraries were constructed in a second round of multiplex PCR and then size-selected and purified. The libraries were sequenced on an Illumina HiSeq2000 using paired-end 100 bp reads. In the source study's methods: SOAPnuke was used to process the raw data, throwing out any read that contained adapters or uncalled bases, had a mean Phred below 15, or lacked an exact constant-primer or identifier match. High-quality paired reads were merged with COPE v1.2.5, and unique nucleotide sequences were defined as clonotypes. Clonotypes were aligned to IMGT TRBV, TRBD and TRBJ reference segments using MiTCR v1.1. The analysis was restricted to V-J combinations with a frequency above 0.0001, which together covered roughly 99% of the repertoires. The TCS score was defined as the ratio of F50 (clonal expansion) to E x V (chaos), calculated using BLOSUM62-based TCRdist between CDR3 peptides within each V-J. Welch's t-statistics and random forest reduced fewer than 550 V-J features to 10 to 15, which were used in a naive Bayes classifier (R e1071). TCRdb handled the public reads itself, with Q25 trimming in fastp and clone calling in MiXCR, and kept productive beta chains. Entries that share a CDR3 protein sequence are merged under the most common genes and DNA. The V and J calls follow TCRdb's processing rather than the paper's. This sample comprises more than 350,000 distinct CDR3 sequences, over 12% of them detected only once. Jointly, the top ten make up roughly a fifth of the sample.

On this clonotype itself: Its antigen remains unidentified. Base-call qualities are not available, and no considerably larger clone is one nucleotide away.

The chain is made from TRBV20-1 and TRBJ2-3; TRBD2 agrees with 7 junctional bases. The material sequenced was blood. The TCR was taken from a woman aged 55-70 years with Graves' ophthalmopathy. The DNA sequence is as follows: TGCAGTGCTCCCGCCGACGAAGTAGCGGGCTCTTGGGATACGCAGTATTTT. This gives the protein CSAPADEVAGSWDTQYF.